The present T cell receptor beta chain was sequenced within a study of T cell repertoires in cytomegalovirus infection (dated by TCRdb to the late 2010s). About the study as a whole: The peptide stimulations were aimed at well-studied HLA-B-restricted epitopes as well as recently identified HLA-C-restricted CMV epitopes, whose presentation resists viral immunomodulation. Donor HLA type was relevant to the analysis, because carriage of CMV infection together with the matching HLA type was indicated by public TCR beta signatures. Beyond this particular receptor, the publication reports: In both this cohort and an independent roughly 350-donor cohort, the cumulative frequency of public TCR beta family members distinguished carriers of CMV infection plus the relevant HLA type. The ex vivo response was dominated by HLA-C-restricted CMV-specific TCR beta clonotypes, which also provided the single most frequent clonotype in two of eight donors.

This clonotype was detected a few times. Its antigen is unknown. No base qualities exist here, and no much larger clone lies one base off it. Reading the germline V gene gives CDR1 SGHRS and CDR2 YFSETQ. Including the terminal cysteine and phenylalanine, the CDR3 comprises 15 residues. Only the CDR3 DNA is retained, 45 bases long and in frame from the first base. V is shortened by 3 bases, J by 0 bases, and the region joining them spans 12 bases. Sequencing instrument: Illumina HiSeq 1500. The raw public data were reprocessed by TCRdb itself: fastp quality trimming at Q25, MiXCR clonotype calling, in-frame beta chains only. One record per CDR3 amino acid sequence lists the most common genes and DNA. In this sample the table shows approximately 990,000 distinct CDR3 sequences, roughly 30% of which occur a single time. The ten most abundant clones make up around 15% of the sample. This sample's treatment or condition label indicates: in vitro stimulation with specific CMV peptide epitopes to enrich CMV-specific T cells.

The chain is encoded by TRBV5-1 joined to TRBJ1-1, with a tentative D gene TRBD1 over 5 matching bases. This clonotype originated in a human donor in good health (CMV status not recorded). Some clones in this sample may be carry-over from other donors' samples. The specimen was cultured CD8+ T cells from PBMCs, collected from culture after CMV antigen stimulation. The CDR3 corresponds to CASSSRDLMNTEAFF. The DNA is as follows: TGCGCCAGCAGCTCCAGGGACCTAATGAACACTGAAGCTTTCTTT. Supplemented by the reference TRBV5-1 and TRBJ1-1 proteins around the CDR3, the complete variable domain is KAGVTQTPRYLIKTRGQQVTLSCSPISGHRSVSWYQQTPGQGLQFLFEYFSETQRNKGNFPGRFSGRQFSNSRSEMNVSTLELGDSALYLCASSSRDLMNTEAFFGQGTRLTVV.